The 19 T cell receptor beta chains listed next were all sequenced from one sample in a study of shared clonotypes between healthy human individuals. Clones were read by immunoSEQ multiplex PCR, and TCRdb kept only the in-frame ones, dropping some. Of some 120,000 clones detected, over 65% appear once; the ten largest clones hold roughly 24%. The sequencing sample was made of memory CD8+ T cells sorted from blood. The subset here: CD45RO+ cells pooled with CCR7-negative TemRA cells. All receptors derive from a woman in her thirties in good health.

This chain links TRBV10-3 with TRBJ2-2; 7 bases match TRBD1. The CDR3 runs to 15 residues. Looked up from germline, CDR1 is ENHRY and CDR2 is SYGVKD. V shed 10 bases, J shed 3 bases, and the junction held 11 bases outside the gene matches. In DNA, the CDR3 is TGTGCCACCCGACAGGGCAAGGGACACACCGGGGAGCTGTTTTTT. Protein: CATRQGKGHTGELFF.

This rearrangement joins TRBV6-5 to TRBJ1-4, with D possibly matching TRBD1 (6 bases). The V gene's germline CDR1 is MNHEY and CDR2 SVGAGI. V was pared by 5 bases and J by 9 bases, with 19 bases between. The CDR3 contains 15 residues. In DNA, the CDR3 is TGTGCCAGCAGTGGGGACATGTATGATTATAAAAAACTGTTTTTT. Its protein product is CASSGDMYDYKKLFF.

V is TRBV25-1 and J is TRBJ2-3, with D uncertain. Germline-derived CDR1 and CDR2 are MGHDK and SYGVNS. The CDR3 loop spans 12 amino acids. V shed 4 bases and J shed 5 bases, with 7 bases lying between them. CDR3 coding DNA: TGTGCCAGCAGTGCCAGGCGAGATACGCAGTATTTT. The encoded protein is CASSARRDTQYF.

This chain connects TRBV19 to TRBJ1-1, with D tentatively TRBD1 (6 bases). This CDR3 is 15 amino acids long. CDR1 and CDR2 (germline): LNHDA, SQIVND (reference sequence). V was trimmed by 0 bases and J by 3 bases, leaving 11 bases between them. The CDR3 sequence: CASSIEAGAHTEAFF. The CDR3 nucleotides are TGTGCCAGTAGTATAGAGGCGGGGGCGCACACTGAAGCTTTCTTT. Looking up the rest from reference TRBV19 and TRBJ1-1 gives the full variable domain: DGGITQSPKYLFRKEGQNVTLSCEQNLNHDAMYWYRQDPGQGLRLIYYSQIVNDFQKGDIAEGYSVSREKKESFPLTVTSAQKNPTAFYLCASSIEAGAHTEAFFGQGTRLTVV.

This clone came up many times. Here the CDR3 reads CASSLAAQETQYF. The DNA of the CDR3 is TGTGCCAGCAGTTTGGCAGCTCAAGAGACCCAGTACTTC. The rearrangement links TRBV6-6 to TRBJ2-5; D remains unclear. With 4 bases removed from V and 2 bases from J, the gap between germline ends came to 8 bases. Looked up from germline, CDR1 is MNHNY and CDR2 is SVGAGI (reference sequence). The CDR3 is 13 residues long.

The rearrangement uses TRBV19 and TRBJ2-7, with 10 bases that match TRBD1. With 7 bases clipped from V and 4 bases from J, the junction kept 4 bases outside the gene matches. The CDR3 consists of 13 residues. Per the germline V gene, CDR1 is LNHDA and CDR2 is SQIVND (reference sequence). CDR3 residues: CASKGTGAYEQYF. Here the CDR3 DNA reads TGTGCCAGTAAAGGGACAGGGGCGTACGAGCAGTACTTC.

A single count supports this clone. The CDR3 here is CASSDSGANVLTF. CDR3 DNA: TGTGCCAGCAGTGACTCTGGGGCCAACGTCCTGACTTTC. V gene TRBV5-4 combines with J gene TRBJ2-6; D is ambiguous. V was shortened by 5 bases and J by 0 bases, with 3 bases between the two germline ends. The CDR3 runs to 13 residues. Germline V lookup: CDR1 SGHNT, CDR2 YYREEE (reference sequence).

This chain connects TRBV27 to TRBJ2-1, with 9 bases lining up with TRBD2. The CDR3 loop spans 18 amino acids. V was clipped by 5 bases and J by 1 base; unmatched bases: 12. Germline CDR1 and CDR2: MNHEY and SMNVEV (reference sequence). In DNA, the CDR3 is TGTGCCAGCAGTCCACCGCGCGGGAGGGCCGTATCCTACAATGAGCAGTTCTTC. Translated, it gives CASSPPRGRAVSYNEQFF.

The V call is TRBV11-2, the J call TRBJ2-5, with TRBD1 matching 9 bases. Germline values: CDR1 SGHAT, CDR2 FQNNGV. The V and J ends lost 5 bases and 7 bases, in that order; junction bases with no gene match: 14. The CDR3 covers 16 residues. CDR3 coding DNA: TGTGCCAGCAGCGACTCAGACAGGGGGACATTCGGGACCCAGTACTTC. It encodes CASSDSDRGTFGTQYF. The complete variable domain, with remaining parts taken from reference TRBV11-2 and TRBJ2-5, reads EAGVAQSPRYKIIEKRQSVAFWCNPISGHATLYWYQQILGQGPKLLIQFQNNGVVDDSQLPKDRFSAERLKGVDSTLKIQPAKLEDSAVYLCASSDSDRGTFGTQYFGPGTRLLVL.

The rearrangement uses TRBV27 and TRBJ2-7, with 8 bases matching TRBD2. The germline gives CDR1 MNHEY, CDR2 SMNVEV (reference sequence). This CDR3 contains 14 residues. V was clipped by 7 bases and J by 4 bases; unmatched bases: 9. The CDR3 DNA reads as TGTGCCAGCATTGGAAGCGGGAGAATGTACGAGCAGTACTTC. This encodes CASIGSGRMYEQYF.

About this clone itself: A far larger clone lies a single base away; this is likely a read error. The same CDR3 is also encoded by other DNA sequences in this sample. The gene calls are TRBV14 and TRBJ2-1, with 7 bases fitting TRBD2. This CDR3 has 16 amino acids. Losses at the gene ends were 3 bases for V and 4 bases for J; bases not matched to a gene: 9. Germline CDR1 is SGHDN and CDR2 is FVKESK. CDR3 DNA: TGTGCCAGCAGCCACGTATGGTCTAGCGGATACAATGAGCAGTTCTTC. Translation: CASSHVWSSGYNEQFF.

The chain employs TRBV7-9 and TRBJ2-7, with D perhaps TRBD2 (6 bases). The length of the CDR3 is 14 residues. Germline-derived CDR1 and CDR2 are SEHNR and FQNEAQ (reference sequence). The germline V and J ends were trimmed by 5 bases and 6 bases, with 17 bases remaining between them. The CDR3 DNA reads TGTGCCAGCAGCCCCCCTAGCGACCTGGGCGAGCAGTACTTC. Amino acids: CASSPPSDLGEQYF.

The V and J genes are TRBV10-3 and TRBJ2-3; D is perhaps TRBD2 (6 bases). CDR3 length: 16 amino acids. Trimming removed 2 bases from V and 2 bases from J, with 14 bases in between. The germline CDR1 and CDR2 sequences are ENHRY and SYGVKD. The CDR3 nucleotides read TGTGCCATCAGTGAGACCTCGGGACTCTTCACAGATACGCAGTATTTT. Protein sequence: CAISETSGLFTDTQYF.

The chain combines TRBV27 with TRBJ1-5, with unresolved D. Germline V gene lookup returns CDR1 MNHEY and CDR2 SMNVEV (reference sequence). The CDR3 extends over 18 amino acids. Trimming cost V 5 bases and J 9 bases, with 29 bases left between them. The CDR3 here is CASSPNSYRAPAIRPQHF. The CDR3 bases are TGTGCCAGCAGTCCCAATTCGTATAGGGCCCCAGCAATCAGGCCCCAGCATTTT.

The chain is built from TRBV6-5 and TRBJ1-5; perhaps TRBD1 as D (5 bases). Trimming took 6 bases from V and 0 from J, leaving 12 bases between them. The CDR3 loop spans 15 amino acids. Germline V gene data show CDR1 as MNHEY and CDR2 as SVGAGI. CDR3 region: CASSPGAYSNQPQHF. The CDR3 nucleotides are TGTGCCAGCAGCCCCGGGGCCTATAGCAATCAGCCCCAGCATTTT.

CDR3: CASSSRDKVTEAFF. The CDR3 nucleotides are TGTGCCAGCAGCTCCCGGGATAAGGTCACTGAAGCTTTCTTT. This chain joins TRBV7-6 and TRBJ1-1; D ambiguous. This CDR3 comprises 14 residues. Trimming removed 4 bases at V and 4 bases at J, with 13 bases between. Germline CDR1 SGHVS, CDR2 FNYEAQ.

Written as DNA, the CDR3 is TGCGCCAGCAGCCCACGTGTCGTCACAGGTCGGTCTGAGCAGTTCTTC. Protein: CASSPRVVTGRSEQFF. V gene TRBV4-1 combines with J gene TRBJ2-1, with D perhaps TRBD1 (5 bases). Germline assignment: CDR1 MGHRA and CDR2 YSYEKL. The length of the CDR3 is 16 residues. Trimming stripped 4 bases from V and 9 bases from J, with 22 bases between.

The chain links TRBV6-6 to TRBJ2-7; the match to TRBD1 covers 9 bases. The junction had 14 bases not matched to a gene; V was cut back by 2 bases and J by 9 bases. CDR1 and CDR2 from the germline V gene are MNHNY and SVGAGI (reference sequence). The CDR3 is made up of 16 amino acids. CDR3 protein: CASSYQKGQGRVGQYF. CDR3 DNA sequence: TGTGCCAGCAGTTACCAAAAAGGACAGGGGAGGGTTGGGCAGTACTTC.

V and J are TRBV6-1 and TRBJ2-2; 7 positions agree with TRBD1. V shed 5 bases and J 6 bases; nucleotides not matched to a gene: 6. Germline CDR1 is MNHNS and CDR2 is SASEGT. This CDR3 spans 14 amino acids. The CDR3 bases are TGTGCCAGCAGTCCATTAACAGGGGCCGGGGAGCTGTTTTTT. Its translation: CASSPLTGAGELFF.